The T cell receptor (beta chain) described here comes from a study of shared clonotypes between healthy human individuals. From germline, CDR1 is SEHNR and CDR2 FQNEAQ (reference sequence). The CDR3 extends over 14 amino acids. V lost 0 bases and J 11 bases, leaving 13 bases between the germline ends. A CD45RA+ naive subset and a CD45RA-negative memory subset were split from CD4+ cells. Evenly divided among several immunoSEQ plates was the genomic DNA of each subset. This table comes from immunoSEQ multiplex PCR, and its TCRdb copy is limited to in-frame clones, with some not included. The data show about 1.5 million clones, 95% to 99% seen once.

The chain is built from TRBV7-9 and TRBJ1-4, with a weak D call TRBD1 (5 bases). Specimen: naive CD4+ T cells sorted from blood. Subset: CD45RA+ positively selected. This receptor was identified in a man aged 25 to 40 in good health. DNA of the CDR3: TGTGCCAGCAGCTTAGCAGGGGCGCGCGGGAAACTGTTTTTT. It yields the protein CASSLAGARGKLFF.